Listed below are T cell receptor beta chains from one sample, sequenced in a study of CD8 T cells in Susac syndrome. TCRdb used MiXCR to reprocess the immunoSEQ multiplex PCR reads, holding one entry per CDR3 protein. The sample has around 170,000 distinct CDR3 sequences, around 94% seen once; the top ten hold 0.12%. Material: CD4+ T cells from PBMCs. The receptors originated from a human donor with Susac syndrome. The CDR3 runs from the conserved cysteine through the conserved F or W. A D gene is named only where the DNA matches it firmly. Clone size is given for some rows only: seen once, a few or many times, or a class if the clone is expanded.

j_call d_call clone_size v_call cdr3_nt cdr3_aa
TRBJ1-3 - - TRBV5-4 TGTGCCAGCAGCGCCGACAGGTTCTCTGGAAACACCATATATTTT CASSADRFSGNTIYF
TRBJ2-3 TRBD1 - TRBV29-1 TGCAGCGTGTCAAGGGGGACAGGCACAGATACGCAGTATTTT CSVSRGTGTDTQYF
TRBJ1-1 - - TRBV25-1 TGTGCCAGCAGTGAATATGGGGAAACTGAAGCTTTCTTT CASSEYGETEAFF
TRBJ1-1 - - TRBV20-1 TGCAGTGCTAGAGAAGCCCGGGGCGACACTGAAGCTTTCTTT CSAREARGDTEAFF
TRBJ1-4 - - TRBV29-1 TGCAGCGTTGGGGGAGGGAAGTCGAGTAAAAAACTGTTTTTT CSVGGGKSSKKLFF
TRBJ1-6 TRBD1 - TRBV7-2 TGTGCCAGCACCTCCCCGGACAGGATTAATTCACCCCTCCACTTT CASTSPDRINSPLHF
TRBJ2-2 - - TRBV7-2 TGTGCCAGCAGCCCACGTGGGGGGAGCACCGGGGAGCTGTTTTTT CASSPRGGSTGELFF
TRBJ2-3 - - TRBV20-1 TGCAGTGCTAGAGTTCCTAGCACAGATACGCAGTATTTT CSARVPSTDTQYF
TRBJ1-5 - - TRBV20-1 TGCAGTGCTAGTCGTCCACAGGGAGTGCAGCCCCAGCATTTT CSASRPQGVQPQHF
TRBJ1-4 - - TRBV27 TGTGCCAGCAGTGAACGGGACCTGGGTAATGAAAAACTGTTTTTT CASSERDLGNEKLFF
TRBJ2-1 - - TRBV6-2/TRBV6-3 TGTGCCAGCAGTTTAACACGGAATGAGCAGTTCTTC CASSLTRNEQFF
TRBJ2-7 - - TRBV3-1 TGTGCCAGCAGCCCCCAAGTATCGACGGCCGAGCAGTACTTC CASSPQVSTAEQYF
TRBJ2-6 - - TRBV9 TGTGCCAGCAGCGTAGGGAGGGACACGGAGAGCTCTGGGGCCAACGTCCTGACTTTC CASSVGRDTESSGANVLTF
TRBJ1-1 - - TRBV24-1 TGTGCCACCAGTGATTTGACAGCGCTGAACACTGAAGCTTTCTTT CATSDLTALNTEAFF
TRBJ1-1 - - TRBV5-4 TGTGCCAGCAGCCGTCAGGGGACCGGGAACACTGAAGCTTTCTTT CASSRQGTGNTEAFF
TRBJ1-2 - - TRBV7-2 TGTGCCAGCAGCTTAAACCATGGCCACACCTTC CASSLNHGHTF
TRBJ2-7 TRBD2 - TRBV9 TGTGCCAGCAGCGTAGGTAGGACTAGCGGTGCCGCGCAGTACTTC CASSVGRTSGAAQYF
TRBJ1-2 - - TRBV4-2 TGTGCCAGCAGCCTAACCGGGACCGACCATGGCTACACCTTC CASSLTGTDHGYTF
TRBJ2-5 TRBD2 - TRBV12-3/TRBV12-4 TGTGCCAGCCTTATCCTAGAGACTAGCGGGGGGCAGCAAGAGACCCAGTACTTC CASLILETSGGQQETQYF
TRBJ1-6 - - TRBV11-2 TGTGCCAGCAGCTTAGTACCCCTTATCGCGGGGTCCTTTGATAATTCACCCCTCCACTTT CASSLVPLIAGSFDNSPLHF
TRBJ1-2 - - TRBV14 TGTGCCAGCAGCCCTAGAGGGAACACTAACTATGGCTACACCTTC CASSPRGNTNYGYTF
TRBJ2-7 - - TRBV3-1 TGTGCCAGCAGCCAAGTCTACAGCTCCTACGAGCAGTACTTC CASSQVYSSYEQYF
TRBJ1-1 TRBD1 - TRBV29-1 TGCAGCGAGAACAGGGGGAAGACTGAAGCTTTCTTT CSENRGKTEAFF
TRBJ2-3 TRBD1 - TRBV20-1 TGCAGTGCTAGAGATTCGGACAGGGGGACAGATACGCAGTATTTT CSARDSDRGTDTQYF
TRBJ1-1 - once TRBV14 TGTGCCAGCAGCCAAGATGACGGGGTAGTGGACACTGAAGCTTTCTTT CASSQDDGVVDTEAFF
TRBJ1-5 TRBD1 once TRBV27 TGTGCCAGCAGCCGGGACAGGGAACAGCCCCAGCATTTT CASSRDREQPQHF
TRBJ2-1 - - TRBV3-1 TGTGCCAGCAGCTACGTTGGGGATGAGCAGTTCTTC CASSYVGDEQFF